A selection of T cell receptor beta chains follows, all from one sample in a study of cytomegalovirus exposure and HLA in healthy donors. Profiling relied on immunoSEQ multiplex PCR, and the TCRdb table lists in-frame clones only, not all of them. The sample carries some 150,000 clones, roughly 80% recorded once. The sample consisted of PBMCs. Receptor source: a woman aged 50 to 65 in good health and CMV-seropositive. CDR3s include the opening cysteine and the closing phenylalanine or tryptophan. The D gene is left open where the match is weak. For some rows the clone size is stated as once, few or many, or as a class when expanded; others skip it.

>TRBD1|TRBJ1-1|-|13|TRBV10-3
CAIRGQINTEAFF
TGTGCCATCAGGGGACAGATTAACACTGAAGCTTTCTTT
>-|TRBJ1-2|-|15|TRBV6-5
CASTPAHGADYGYTF
TGTGCCAGCACCCCTGCCCATGGAGCGGACTATGGCTACACCTTC
>TRBD1|TRBJ1-4|-|15|TRBV6-1
CASSDGVGDSEKLFF
TGTGCCAGCAGTGATGGGGTGGGGGACAGTGAAAAACTGTTTTTT
>TRBD1|TRBJ1-1|-|13|TRBV28
CASSPGQGGKAFF
TGTGCCAGCAGTCCTGGACAGGGGGGAAAAGCTTTCTTT
>TRBD1|TRBJ2-2|-|14|TRBV7-9
CASGDRGATGELFF
TGTGCCAGCGGAGACAGGGGAGCCACCGGGGAGCTGTTTTTT
>TRBD1|TRBJ2-7|-|16|TRBV11-3
CASSSKSRTGAGEQYF
TGTGCCAGCAGCTCGAAATCTCGGACAGGGGCGGGAGAGCAGTACTTC
>TRBD2|TRBJ2-1|-|16|TRBV11-2
CASSLDPFMGGGGLFF
TGTGCCAGCAGCTTAGATCCTTTCATGGGGGGCGGGGGGCTGTTCTTC
>-|TRBJ1-5|-|15|TRBV4-2
CASSQPGDGNQPQHF
TGTGCCAGCAGCCAACCCGGGGATGGCAATCAGCCCCAGCATTTT
>-|TRBJ2-5|-|14|TRBV5-1
CASSLGLALETQYF
TGCGCCAGTAGCTTGGGCCTAGCGTTAGAGACCCAGTACTTC
>TRBD2|TRBJ2-3|-|20|TRBV7-3
CASSLLRRSTSGGTLDTQYF
TGTGCCAGCAGCTTGCTCCGAAGATCGACTAGCGGGGGGACCTTGGATACGCAGTATTTT
>-|TRBJ1-1|-|15|TRBV6-5
CASSSGWGRNTEAFF
TGTGCCAGCAGTTCCGGGTGGGGGCGGAACACTGAAGCTTTCTTT
>TRBD1|TRBJ2-1|-|15|TRBV6-1
CASSEAGTGGYEQFF
TGTGCCAGCAGTGAAGCCGGGACAGGGGGCTATGAGCAGTTCTTC
>-|TRBJ1-1|-|12|TRBV7-9
CASSLGGGEAFF
TGTGCCAGCAGCTTAGGGGGGGGAGAAGCTTTCTTT
>TRBD2|TRBJ2-7|-|12|TRBV6-5
CASSYGGGEQYF
TGTGCCAGCAGTTACGGGGGGGGAGAGCAGTACTTC
>TRBD1|TRBJ2-2|-|15|TRBV28
CASKSGTGNHGELFF
TGTGCCAGCAAATCCGGGACAGGGAATCACGGGGAGCTGTTTTTT
>TRBD1|TRBJ2-1|-|18|TRBV9
CASSPFKVGTVGSNEQFF
TGTGCCAGCAGCCCCTTCAAAGTCGGGACAGTGGGATCCAATGAGCAGTTCTTC
>-|TRBJ1-2|-|15|TRBV7-9
CASSFLNREGYGYTF
TGTGCCAGCAGCTTTTTAAACAGGGAAGGCTATGGCTACACCTTC
>TRBD2|TRBJ2-7|-|15|TRBV6-5
CASGAAGEGSYEQYF
TGTGCCAGCGGGGCAGCGGGAGAAGGCTCCTACGAGCAGTACTTC
>TRBD1|TRBJ1-1|-|16|TRBV9
CASSATWDRLNTEAFF
TGTGCCAGCAGCGCCACCTGGGACAGATTGAACACTGAAGCTTTCTTT
>TRBD2|TRBJ2-3|-|16|TRBV5-1
CASSSPGLAVADTQYF
TGCGCCAGCAGCTCTCCGGGACTAGCTGTAGCAGATACGCAGTATTTT
>-|TRBJ2-2|-|22|TRBV30
CAWSPGFLDKGFLGQWTGELFF
TGTGCCTGGAGCCCGGGTTTTCTAGACAAGGGGTTTTTGGGACAATGGACCGGGGAGCTGTTTTTT
>-|TRBJ2-3|once|14|TRBV7-3
CASSPDYRTDTQYF
TGTGCCAGCAGCCCGGACTACCGCACAGATACGCAGTATTTT
>TRBD2|TRBJ2-3|-|14|TRBV29-1
CSVGWGSGGDTQYF
TGCAGCGTTGGATGGGGTAGCGGGGGAGATACGCAGTATTTT
>-|TRBJ2-6|-|16|TRBV2
CASSEAPGLLANVLTF
TGTGCCAGCAGTGAAGCCCCAGGGCTTCTTGCCAACGTCCTGACTTTC
>TRBD2|TRBJ2-7|-|16|TRBV4-3
CASSQGTSGGSYEQYF
TGCGCCAGCAGCCAAGGGACTAGCGGGGGGTCCTACGAGCAGTACTTC
>-|TRBJ1-5|once|14|TRBV30
CAWSSGGGGQPQHF
TGTGCCTGGAGTTCCGGGGGAGGAGGACAGCCCCAGCATTTT
>-|TRBJ1-4|-|14|TRBV7-9
CASRPREAVEKLFF
TGTGCCAGCAGGCCACGGGAGGCGGTGGAAAAACTGTTTTTT
>-|TRBJ1-2|-|13|TRBV15
CATSRDRLYGYTF
TGTGCCACCAGCAGAGACAGGTTATATGGCTACACCTTC
>TRBD1|TRBJ1-5|few|15|TRBV2
CASSAGTVSNQPQHF
TGTGCCAGCAGTGCGGGGACAGTGAGCAATCAGCCCCAGCATTTT
>TRBD2|TRBJ2-3|few|16|TRBV7-2
CASRPSLAGAGDTQYF
TGTGCCAGCAGACCGAGTCTAGCGGGGGCGGGAGATACGCAGTATTTT
>-|TRBJ2-1|-|16|TRBV11-2
CASSLASRGAYNEQFF
TGTGCCAGCAGCTTAGCATCCCGGGGGGCATACAATGAGCAGTTCTTC
>-|TRBJ1-2|-|14|TRBV2
CASGGGGRFYGYTF
TGTGCCAGCGGGGGAGGGGGGAGGTTCTATGGCTACACCTTC
>TRBD1|TRBJ2-1|-|18|TRBV11-3
CASSLGLRAGGSYNEQFF
TGTGCCAGCAGCTTAGGCCTTCGGGCAGGGGGCTCCTACAATGAGCAGTTCTTC
>-|TRBJ1-4|-|13|TRBV9
CASSAGVNEKLFF
TGTGCCAGCAGCGCCGGGGTGAATGAAAAACTGTTTTTT
>-|TRBJ2-4|-|14|TRBV6-1
CASNQEPAGNSQYF
TGTGCCAGCAACCAAGAGCCCGCGGGGAACAGTCAGTACTTC
>TRBD1|TRBJ2-7|few|16|TRBV9
CASSPTIGTGADEQYF
TGTGCCAGCAGCCCTACGATTGGGACAGGGGCGGACGAGCAGTACTTC
>-|TRBJ2-7|-|12|TRBV6-1
CASSVLYYEQYF
TGTGCCAGCAGCGTTCTATACTACGAGCAGTACTTC
>TRBD2|TRBJ2-2|-|15|TRBV9
CASSVALADTGELFF
TGTGCCAGCAGCGTAGCCCTAGCGGACACCGGGGAGCTGTTTTTT
>TRBD1|TRBJ2-4|-|14|TRBV5-4
CASSLDQGVNIQYF
TGTGCCAGCAGCTTGGACCAGGGGGTTAACATTCAGTACTTC
>-|TRBJ1-3|-|15|TRBV28
CASTPAGLSGNTIYF
TGTGCCAGCACCCCGGCAGGGTTGTCTGGAAACACCATATATTTT
>TRBD1|TRBJ2-7|-|16|TRBV7-8
CASSLDSRDRAYEQYF
TGTGCCAGCAGCTTAGATAGTAGGGACAGAGCTTACGAGCAGTACTTC
>-|TRBJ2-5|once|17|TRBV21-1
CASSKRRLAGEQETQYF
TGTGCCAGCAGCAAAAGGAGACTAGCGGGAGAGCAAGAGACCCAGTACTTC
>TRBD1|TRBJ1-5|-|14|TRBV7-6
CASSSGQGNQPQHF
TGTGCCAGCAGCTCCGGACAGGGAAATCAGCCCCAGCATTTT
>TRBD1|TRBJ2-3|-|17|TRBV25-1
CASKSLRAGQGPVVQYF
TGTGCCAGCAAGTCCCTCAGAGCGGGACAGGGACCGGTCGTGCAGTATTTT
>-|TRBJ2-7|-|13|TRBV6-1
CASMLSGFYEQYF
TGTGCCAGCATGCTGTCGGGGTTCTACGAGCAGTACTTC
>-|TRBJ2-1|few|14|TRBV25-1
CASSWMGDSDEQFF
TGTGCCAGCAGTTGGATGGGTGACAGCGATGAGCAGTTCTTC
>-|TRBJ1-4|-|11|TRBV30
CAWSLEEKLFF
TGTGCCTGGAGTTTGGAGGAAAAACTGTTTTTT
>-|TRBJ1-1|-|14|TRBV28
CASSWVGGYTVAFF
TGTGCCAGCAGTTGGGTCGGGGGATATACGGTAGCTTTCTTT